The 26 T cell receptor beta chains given below trace back to one sample, sequenced in a study of T cell repertoires in cytomegalovirus infection. TCRdb called the reads again in MiXCR, with one record for every CDR3 protein. The profile shows just under 300,000 distinct CDR3 sequences, around 9.6% of them singletons. Material for sequencing was PBMCs. The receptors stem from a human donor in good health (CMV status not recorded). Some clones in this sample may be carry-over from other donors' samples.

This clonotype came up a few times. The genes are TRBV19 and TRBJ2-7; D possibly corresponds to TRBD2 (6 bases). In germline, CDR1 is LNHDA, CDR2 SQIVND (reference sequence). The V end was cut by 3 bases, the J end by 0 bases, with 12 bases between. This CDR3 has 15 amino acids. CDR3 amino acids: CASSILAGSSYEQYF. The CDR3, as DNA: TGTGCCAGTAGTATTCTGGCGGGGAGCTCCTACGAGCAGTACTTC.

This clonotype was seen repeatedly, ten times or more. The V call is TRBV2, the J call TRBJ1-1, with a possible D match to TRBD1 (6 bases). V was shortened by 4 bases and J by 6 bases, with 12 bases between the two germline ends. Germline loops: CDR1 SNHLY, CDR2 FYNNEI. This CDR3 is built from 13 residues. DNA of the CDR3: TGTGCCAGCAGTGCAGGGACAAGGTCTGAAGCTTTCTTT. Translation gives CASSAGTRSEAFF.

This clonotype showed up many times. The V gene is TRBV28, the J gene TRBJ2-1; 7 bases are shared with TRBD1. Germline CDR1 reads MDHEN; CDR2 reads SYDVKM. The CDR3 is made up of 14 amino acids. The junction had 4 bases not matched to a gene; V was cut back by 4 bases and J by 4 bases. CDR3 protein: CASSSGTEYNEQFF. DNA for the CDR3: TGTGCCAGCAGTTCCGGGACAGAATACAATGAGCAGTTCTTC.

This clonotype occurred many times. V gene TRBV4-3 combines with J gene TRBJ2-1, with 7 nucleotides matching TRBD1. The CDR3 length is 15 residues. V was clipped by 4 bases and J by 6 bases; unmatched bases: 9. Germline CDR1 LGHNA, CDR2 YSLEER. CDR3 sequence (DNA): TGCGCCAGCAGCCCGGAGACAGGGCCTCGCAATGAGCAGTTCTTC. Translation gives CASSPETGPRNEQFF.

The rearrangement uses TRBV23-1 and TRBJ1-6; 9 bases are shared with TRBD1. TRBV23-1 is reported as an ORF; its role is uncertain. V gave up 11 bases and J gave up 2 bases; unmatched junction bases: 7. The CDR3 has 15 amino acids. The CDR3 DNA sequence: TGCGCCGCCGGGGACAGGGTCACCTATAATTCACCCCTCCACTTT. Protein product: CAAGDRVTYNSPLHF.

This clonotype was seen repeatedly, ten times or more. V is TRBV18 and J is TRBJ2-3; D is unresolved. V lost 6 bases, J lost 1 base, and 14 bases lay in between. CDR1 is KGHSH, CDR2 LQKENI, per germline. The CDR3 spans 15 residues. The CDR3 spells CASSLIERGTDTQYF. For the CDR3, the DNA is TGTGCCAGCTCCCTCATTGAGCGAGGCACAGATACGCAGTATTTT.

This clonotype has at least ten counts. The chain combines TRBV12-3 or TRBV12-4 with TRBJ2-7, with 14 bases identical to TRBD2. The CDR3 is 17 residues long. With V trimmed by 6 bases and J by 1 base, 8 bases remained unmatched. The CDR3 protein is CASRATSGGAESYEQYF. CDR3 DNA: TGTGCCAGCAGGGCGACTAGCGGGGGGGCGGAATCCTACGAGCAGTACTTC.

This chain uses TRBV28 with TRBJ2-7, with 11 bases aligning to TRBD2. Trimming cost V 5 bases and J 0 bases; bases outside gene matches: 3. This CDR3 contains 15 residues. Germline CDR1 and CDR2: MDHEN and SYDVKM. The CDR3, as DNA: TGTGCCAGCAGTCCTAGCGGGGGGAGCTCCTACGAGCAGTACGTC. Translating it yields CASSPSGGSSYEQYV.

This clonotype was detected ten times or more. The V and J genes are TRBV20-1 and TRBJ1-1; possible D gene TRBD1, 6 bases. In germline, CDR1 is DFQATT, CDR2 SNEGSKA (reference sequence). Trimming shortened V by 6 bases and J by 1 base, and 12 bases separated the two germline ends. The CDR3 spans 13 residues. The CDR3 DNA reads as TGCAGTGCCCCCAGGACAGCGAACACTGAAGCTTTCTTT. Translated: CSAPRTANTEAFF.

This clonotype was observed at least ten times. J is TRBJ1-2 and V is TRBV7-9; 9 bases fit TRBD1. V shed 10 bases and J 7 bases; nucleotides not matched to a gene: 13. The CDR3 totals 14 residues. Per the germline V gene, CDR1 is SEHNR and CDR2 is FQNEAQ (reference sequence). CDR3 nucleotide sequence: TGTGCCATTTTTCATGGACAGGGGCGGGGTGGCTACACCTTC. It codes for CAIFHGQGRGGYTF.

In this sample, this clonotype turned up many times. The chain recombines TRBV20-1 with TRBJ1-2; no definite D call. This CDR3 contains 13 residues. Trimming cost V 1 base and J 4 bases, with 10 bases left between them. Looked up from germline, CDR1 is DFQATT and CDR2 is SNEGSKA (reference sequence). Here the CDR3 reads CSARAKRAYGYTF. The CDR3 bases are TGCAGTGCTAGAGCAAAGCGGGCCTATGGCTACACCTTC.

This clonotype was seen at least ten times. CDR3 in amino acids: CASSPDRGLSYEQYV. DNA for the CDR3: TGTGCCAGCAGTCCGGACAGGGGGCTTTCCTACGAGCAGTACGTC. The gene calls are TRBV28 and TRBJ2-7; 11 nucleotides align to TRBD1. Trimming took 5 bases from V and 1 from J; bases not matched to a gene: 4. The germline gives CDR1 MDHEN, CDR2 SYDVKM. CDR3 length: 15 amino acids.

This clonotype was detected ten times or more. The chain uses TRBV6-1 and TRBJ2-1, with unresolved D. Germline V gene lookup returns CDR1 MNHNS and CDR2 SASEGT. Trimming pared 7 bases from V and 1 base from J, leaving 14 bases between. The CDR3 consists of 15 residues. CDR3: CASIRPGSSYNEQFF. The CDR3, as DNA: TGTGCCAGCATCCGACCGGGCAGTTCCTACAATGAGCAGTTCTTC.

This clonotype was seen at least ten times. The genes are TRBV6-2 or TRBV6-3 and TRBJ1-1, with a weak D call TRBD1 (5 bases). Trimming took 5 bases from V and 8 from J, leaving 21 bases between them. This CDR3 has 15 amino acids. Germline V gives CDR1 MNHEY, CDR2 SVGEGT. The CDR3 region is CASSQRDRIPGEAFF. CDR3 coding DNA: TGTGCCAGCAGTCAACGGGACCGGATTCCGGGGGAAGCTTTCTTT.

This clonotype was recorded many times. The CDR3 DNA sequence: TGTGCCAGCAGCCCGGACACCCGGACGTATTACACCTTC. It codes for CASSPDTRTYYTF. The chain has TRBV7-9 and TRBJ1-2, with a possible D match to TRBD1 (5 bases). The V gene's germline CDR1 is SEHNR and CDR2 FQNEAQ (reference sequence). The CDR3 extends over 13 amino acids. V was clipped by 5 bases and J by 11 bases, with 18 bases between them.

The table lists this clonotype with many counts. The chain recombines TRBV28 with TRBJ2-5; 7 bases align to TRBD1. Looked up from germline, CDR1 is MDHEN and CDR2 is SYDVKM. Trimming took 7 bases from V and 3 from J; bases not matched to a gene: 11. The length of the CDR3 is 15 residues. This CDR3 reads CASTSWGTAKETQYF. CDR3 nucleotide sequence: TGTGCCAGCACCTCATGGGGGACAGCAAAAGAGACCCAGTACTTC.

This clonotype was recorded many times. This sequence joins TRBV2 and TRBJ1-1; 7 bases are a match to TRBD1. This CDR3 has 16 residues. V shed 8 bases and J 1 base; nucleotides not matched to a gene: 13. Germline CDR1 and CDR2: SNHLY and FYNNEI. The CDR3 sequence: CASGKGDRVGNTEAFF. CDR3 coding DNA: TGTGCCAGCGGGAAAGGTGACAGGGTAGGGAACACTGAAGCTTTCTTT.

This clonotype was detected a few times. V is TRBV28 and J is TRBJ2-1; D tentatively reads TRBD1 or TRBD2 (6 bases each). Germline loops: CDR1 MDHEN, CDR2 SYDVKM. The CDR3 spans 15 residues. Trimming took 5 bases from V and 7 from J, leaving 18 bases between them. This chain's CDR3 is CASSPPGAQTNEQFF. The CDR3 DNA is TGTGCCAGCAGTCCCCCGGGGGCCCAGACGAATGAGCAGTTCTTC. Full variable domain (remainder filled in from reference TRBV28 and TRBJ2-1): DVKVTQSSRYLVKRTGEKVFLECVQDMDHENMFWYRQDPGLGLRLIYFSYDVKMKEKGDIPEGYSVSREKKERFSLILESASTNQTSMYLCASSPPGAQTNEQFFGPGTRLTVL.

This clonotype was observed at least ten times. This rearrangement joins TRBV2 to TRBJ1-1; no clear D. The CDR3 is 14 amino acids. The V gene's germline CDR1 is SNHLY and CDR2 FYNNEI. V lost 4 bases, J lost 3 bases, and 12 bases lay in between. The CDR3 reads CASSVTNRDTEAFF. CDR3 nucleotide sequence: TGTGCCAGCAGTGTCACTAACCGGGACACTGAAGCTTTCTTT.

In this sample, this clonotype turned up many times. J is TRBJ2-7 and V is TRBV14; 9 bases fit TRBD2. The CDR3 contains 17 residues. The V gene end was trimmed by 2 bases and the J gene end by 0 bases; junction bases not matched to a gene: 8. In germline, CDR1 is SGHDN, CDR2 FVKESK. CDR3 bases: TGTGCCAGCAGCCAAAAATCTAGCGGGGACAGCTCCTACGAGCAGTACGTC. This gives the protein CASSQKSSGDSSYEQYV.

This clonotype was counted ten times or more. The CDR3 DNA reads as TGTGCCAGCAGCCAAGATCCAGGTGGCTCTGGGGCCAACGTCCTGACTTTC. Its translation is CASSQDPGGSGANVLTF. The chain combines TRBV3-1 with TRBJ2-6; no clear D. The CDR3 runs to 17 residues. Trimming stripped 0 bases from V and 0 bases from J, with 9 bases between. Germline values: CDR1 LGHDT, CDR2 YNNKEL (reference sequence).

Many counts were recorded for this clonotype. The chain combines TRBV29-1 with TRBJ2-1; D not certain. Germline assignment: CDR1 SQVTM and CDR2 ANQGSEA. The ends were cut back, 3 bases at V and 3 bases at J, with 9 bases in the middle. CDR3 length: 13 amino acids. The CDR3 sequence is CSVDRGSYNEQFF. Written as DNA, the CDR3 is TGCAGCGTTGACCGTGGCAGCTACAATGAGCAGTTCTTC.

In its sample, this clonotype was seen a few times. The V call is TRBV7-9, the J call TRBJ2-7, with 7 bases aligning to TRBD1. CDR1 and CDR2 (germline): SEHNR, FQNEAQ (reference sequence). This CDR3 has 14 residues. Trimming at V came to 3 bases and at J to 1 base, leaving 3 bases not matched to a gene. The CDR3 sequence: CASSFLTGSYEQYV. As DNA, the CDR3 is TGTGCCAGCAGCTTCTTGACAGGGTCCTACGAGCAGTACGTC.

This clonotype has only a few counts. V and J are TRBV6-2 or TRBV6-3 and TRBJ1-6; tentatively, D is TRBD1 (6 bases). The CDR3 extends over 15 amino acids. Trimming removed 4 bases at V and 7 bases at J, with 14 bases between. Germline V lookup: CDR1 MNHEY, CDR2 SVGEGT. The DNA of the CDR3 is TGTGCCAGCAGTTCACCCGCAGGGGCAAATTCACCCCTCCACTTT. Translated: CASSSPAGANSPLHF.

This clonotype has a count of ten or more. This chain uses TRBV7-2 with TRBJ1-2, with 7 bases matching TRBD1. The V segment lost 4 bases and the J segment 4 bases; nucleotides outside the gene matches: 3. From germline, CDR1 is SGHTA and CDR2 FQGNSA. CDR3 length equals 13 residues. Here the CDR3 DNA reads TGTGCCAGCAGCTCTACAGGGGTCTATGGCTACACCTTC. Encoded protein: CASSSTGVYGYTF.

Concerning this clonotype: Germline is not matched at one junction end, which may reflect a read error. The chain employs TRBV20-1 and TRBJ2-3; tentatively, D is TRBD1 or TRBD2 (6 bases each). Germline CDR1 reads DFQATT; CDR2 reads SNEGSKA (reference sequence). The CDR3 sequence is 14 residues long. Here the CDR3 DNA reads TGCATTGCCATTCTTCCGGGGGACATGGATACGCGGTATTTT. Protein: CIAILPGDMDTRYF.